Shown below are 9 T cell receptor beta chains from a single sample sequenced in a study of CD8+CD57+ T cells in acquired aplastic anemia. Patients chosen for sequencing had CD8+CD57+ cells that had expanded, as shown by flow cytometry. Genomic DNA, serving as template, underwent TCR beta VDJ and CDR3 profiling. TCRdb redid the calling of the reads with MiXCR, one entry per CDR3 protein. The table has about 150,000 distinct CDR3 sequences, about 48% seen once. The specimen was sorted CD4+, CD8+, or CD8+CD57+ T cells (not recorded which) from PBMCs. These receptors originate from a human donor with aplastic anemia.

The CDR3 here is CASGGQGSSPLHF. CDR3 sequence (DNA): TGTGCCAGCGGAGGACAGGGGAGTTCACCCCTCCACTTT. The J gene is TRBJ1-6, the V gene TRBV7-9; 9 nucleotides line up with TRBD1. Per the germline V gene, CDR1 is SEHNR and CDR2 is FQNEAQ (reference sequence). Trimming cost V 8 bases and J 9 bases; bases outside gene matches: 5. CDR3 length equals 13 residues.

Many counts were recorded for this clonotype. V is TRBV7-9 and J is TRBJ2-7; TRBD2 agrees at 10 bases. Germline V lookup: CDR1 SEHNR, CDR2 FQNEAQ (reference sequence). V was pared by 4 bases and J by 6 bases, with 9 bases of the junction left unmatched. The CDR3 contains 15 residues. The CDR3 reads CASSSAPGLALEQYF. CDR3 bases: TGTGCCAGCAGCTCGGCCCCGGGACTAGCGCTCGAGCAGTACTTC. Drawing the rest from reference TRBV7-9 and TRBJ2-7, the complete variable domain is DTGVSQNPRHKITKRGQNVTFRCDPISEHNRLYWYRQTLGQGPEFLTYFQNEAQLEKSRLLSDRFSAERPKGSFSTLEIQRTEQGDSAMYLCASSSAPGLALEQYFGPGTRLTVT.

V usage is TRBV4-1 and J usage is TRBJ2-7; perhaps TRBD2 as D (7 bases). The CDR3 consists of 14 residues. The V end lost 0 bases, the J end lost 7 bases, and 13 bases lay between the germline ends. Germline V lookup: CDR1 MGHRA, CDR2 YSYEKL. The CDR3: CASSQDGRGREQYF. The CDR3, as DNA: TGCGCCAGCAGCCAAGATGGGAGGGGGAGAGAGCAGTACTTC.

This clonotype was recorded at least ten times. V is TRBV19 and J is TRBJ2-5; TRBD1 is a possible D gene (5 bases). Germline CDR1 and CDR2: LNHDA and SQIVND (reference sequence). The CDR3 length is 14 residues. V lost 3 bases and J lost 4, with 12 bases in between. Here the CDR3 DNA reads TGTGCCAGTAGTATTGGGGCTTTAAGAGAGACCCAGTACTTC. Protein product: CASSIGALRETQYF.

A word on this clonotype: An end of the junction does not agree with germline; a read error may underlie this. The rearrangement joins TRBV10-3 to TRBJ1-2; weak D call: TRBD1 (5 bases). Germline loops: CDR1 ENHRY, CDR2 SYGVKD. CDR3 size: 14 residues. This CDR3 is CAISPGTASYGHTF. The CDR3 DNA is TGTGCCATCAGTCCGGGGACGGCCTCCTATGGCCACACCTTC.

This clonotype was detected ten times or more. The chain joins TRBV4-1 to TRBJ1-6; the D gene is possibly TRBD1 (5 bases). Germline values: CDR1 MGHRA, CDR2 YSYEKL. The CDR3 runs 16 residues. Trimming removed 3 bases at V and 0 bases at J, with 9 bases between. CDR3 in amino acids: CASSQRGSSYNSPLHF. The CDR3 DNA is TGCGCCAGCAGCCAGAGGGGCAGCTCCTATAATTCACCCCTCCACTTT.

This clonotype was seen repeatedly, ten times or more. The CDR3 region is CASSAGLALYEQYF. As DNA, the CDR3 is TGTGCCAGCAGCGCGGGACTAGCTCTCTACGAGCAGTACTTC. The chain couples TRBV7-2 to TRBJ2-7; 9 bases agree with TRBD2. Germline CDR1 reads SGHTA; CDR2 reads FQGNSA. The CDR3 totals 14 residues. Germline trimming cut 5 bases from V and 3 bases from J; bases unmatched to any gene: 5.

The chain employs TRBV9 and TRBJ1-1; D remains ambiguous. Germline values: CDR1 SGDLS, CDR2 YYNGEE. This CDR3 is 12 amino acids long. V dropped 4 bases and J dropped 4 bases, with 8 bases sitting between them. CDR3 DNA: TGTGCCAGCAGCATGAGCCCCACTGAAGCTTTCTTT. This translates into CASSMSPTEAFF.

V gene TRBV15 combines with J gene TRBJ1-3; no reliable D call. CDR3 size: 13 residues. V lost 1 base and J 2 bases, leaving 3 bases between the germline ends. Germline V gene lookup returns CDR1 LNHNV and CDR2 YYDKDF (reference sequence). The CDR3: CATSRGPGNTIYF. The CDR3 DNA reads TGTGCCACCAGCAGAGGTCCTGGAAACACCATATATTTT.